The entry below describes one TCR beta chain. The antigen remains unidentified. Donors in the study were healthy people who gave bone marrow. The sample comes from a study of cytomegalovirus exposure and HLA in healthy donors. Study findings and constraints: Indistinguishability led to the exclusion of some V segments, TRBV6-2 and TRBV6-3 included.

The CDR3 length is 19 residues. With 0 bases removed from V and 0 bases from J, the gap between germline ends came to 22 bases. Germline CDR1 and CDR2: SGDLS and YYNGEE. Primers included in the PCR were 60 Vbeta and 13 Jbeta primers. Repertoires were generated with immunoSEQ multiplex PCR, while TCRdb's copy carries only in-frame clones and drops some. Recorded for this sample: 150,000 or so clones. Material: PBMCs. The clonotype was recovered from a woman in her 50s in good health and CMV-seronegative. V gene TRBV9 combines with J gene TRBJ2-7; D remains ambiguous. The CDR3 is CASSVGVSLTLPHSYEQYF. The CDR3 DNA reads TGTGCCAGCAGCGTAGGAGTATCCCTGACTCTTCCCCACTCCTACGAGCAGTACTTC.